This T cell receptor (beta chain) was sequenced for a study of blood T cell repertoires in COVID-19. About the study: From T cells, B-cell-depleted T cells, or PBMCs came the material, which was cDNA or gDNA.

TCRdb's table, derived via immunoSEQ multiplex PCR, lists solely in-frame clones and lacks some. The top ten clones hold about 2% of a sample with 200,000 to 300,000 clones, 84% of them seen once. With 4 bases removed from V and 2 bases from J, the gap between germline ends came to 18 bases. The CDR3 has 16 amino acids. Germline CDR1 reads SGHDT; CDR2 reads YYEEEE. The chain links TRBV5-6 to TRBJ2-5; D possibly corresponds to TRBD1 (6 bases). This TCR derives from a man in his forties or fifties who had recovered from COVID-19. What was sequenced was peripheral blood. The CDR3 region is CASSVPGVQGQETQYF. The CDR3 coding sequence is TGTGCCAGCAGCGTACCCGGAGTACAGGGACAAGAGACCCAGTACTTC.